The 14 T cell receptor beta chains below come from one sample, sequenced in a study of blood T cell repertoires in COVID-19. Generated by immunoSEQ multiplex PCR, the TCRdb table keeps only in-frame clones and is missing some. The table lists under 200,000 clones, around 80% of them singletons. The sample comprised PBMCs or T cells enriched from blood (not recorded which). These receptors all come from a man aged 50 or older who had recovered from COVID-19.

The chain carries TRBV5-5 and TRBJ1-6, with 7 bases identical to TRBD1. There are 14 residues in the CDR3. The V gene's germline CDR1 is SGHKS and CDR2 YYEKEE (reference sequence). J lost 8 bases, V lost 4 bases, and 6 bases had no gene match. The CDR3 DNA reads as TGTGCCAGCAGCACGGGGACAGCCCATTCACCCCTCCACTTT. Translated, it gives CASSTGTAHSPLHF.

The table lists this clone with a count of one. V usage is TRBV28 and J usage is TRBJ1-2, with 7 positions matching TRBD1. Looked up from germline, CDR1 is MDHEN and CDR2 is SYDVKM. With V trimmed by 4 bases and J by 8 bases, 13 bases remained unmatched. CDR3 length equals 15 residues. For the CDR3, the DNA is TGTGCCAGCAGTTCCGCCCCACAGGGGACTAGGGGCTACACCTTC. As protein: CASSSAPQGTRGYTF.

The rearrangement uses TRBV9 and TRBJ1-4, with D possibly being TRBD1 (5 bases). CDR1 and CDR2 from the germline V gene are SGDLS and YYNGEE. V lost 3 bases and J lost 7, with 10 bases in between. The CDR3 is made up of 13 amino acids. CDR3 amino acids: CASSAGGGEKLFF. The CDR3 DNA reads TGTGCCAGCAGCGCTGGCGGGGGTGAAAAACTGTTTTTT.

This rearrangement joins TRBV5-4 to TRBJ1-5, with D possibly TRBD1 on 5 matching bases. CDR1 is SGHNT and CDR2 is YYREEE in the germline V gene (reference sequence). V lost 0 bases, J lost 6 bases, and 22 bases lay in between. The CDR3 runs to 18 residues. The CDR3 DNA reads TGTGCCAGCAGCTTGGAATCCCGAATCCATGGGGCTAGTCAGCCCCAGCATTTT. This gives the protein CASSLESRIHGASQPQHF.

The CDR3 region has the DNA TGTGCCAGCTCACCACACACAGGGGAATGGGATACGCAGTATTTT. This translates into CASSPHTGEWDTQYF. J is TRBJ2-3 and V is TRBV18; 7 bases agree with TRBD1. The CDR3 spans 15 residues. J was trimmed by 6 bases and V by 1 base; bases with no gene match: 7. Germline CDR1 is KGHSH and CDR2 is LQKENI.

The genes are TRBV9 and TRBJ1-1, with D maybe TRBD1 (6 bases). Between the trimmed V and J ends, which lost 4 bases and 4 bases, there was a span of 14 bases. The germline V gene has CDR1 SGDLS and CDR2 YYNGEE. The CDR3 totals 14 residues. The CDR3 loop reads CASSKGGLSTEAFF. CDR3 bases: TGTGCCAGCAGCAAGGGGGGGTTGAGCACTGAAGCTTTCTTT.

V and J are TRBV28 and TRBJ1-1, with D tentatively TRBD1 (5 bases). The CDR3 has 12 amino acids. Germline CDR1 and CDR2: MDHEN and SYDVKM. Between the trimmed V and J ends, which lost 3 bases and 7 bases, there was a span of 9 bases. Here the CDR3 reads CASSLVGGEAFF. DNA for the CDR3: TGTGCCAGCAGTTTGGTCGGGGGTGAAGCTTTCTTT.

This chain joins TRBV7-2 and TRBJ1-1; 9 bases map to TRBD1. CDR3 size: 14 residues. Per germline, CDR1 SGHTA and CDR2 FQGNSA. V dropped 5 bases and J dropped 5; count of bases not matched to a gene: 6. The CDR3 region has the DNA TGTGCCAGCAGCCGCACAGGGGGCGGGACTGAAGCTTTCTTT. This sequence encodes CASSRTGGGTEAFF.

The chain couples TRBV18 to TRBJ2-3; TRBD2 is a possible D gene (5 bases). CDR1 and CDR2 from the germline V gene are KGHSH and LQKENI. Between the trimmed V and J ends, which lost 0 bases and 3 bases, there was a span of 10 bases. This CDR3 spans 15 amino acids. CDR3 nucleotide sequence: TGTGCCAGCTCACCACCGAGGGCAGGAACAGATACGCAGTATTTT. It codes for CASSPPRAGTDTQYF.

The V gene is TRBV28, the J gene TRBJ2-3; 9 bases map to TRBD1. Trimming cost V 5 bases and J 4 bases; bases outside gene matches: 10. This CDR3 is 16 amino acids long. Looked up from germline, CDR1 is MDHEN and CDR2 is SYDVKM. The DNA for the CDR3 is TGTGCCAGCAGTCCCAGGGGACAGGGCGGGGCAGATACGCAGTATTTT. Protein: CASSPRGQGGADTQYF.

The gene calls are TRBV5-1 and TRBJ2-7; 10 positions match TRBD2. CDR1 and CDR2 from the germline V gene are SGHRS and YFSETQ. The CDR3 is 14 residues long. The V segment lost 0 bases and the J segment 4 bases; nucleotides outside the gene matches: 1. For the CDR3, the DNA is TGCGCCAGCAGCTTGGGGACTAGCGGTTACGAGCAGTACTTC. Its translation: CASSLGTSGYEQYF.

This clone was seen a handful of times. The same CDR3 can be traced to other DNA sequences in this sample. This rearrangement joins TRBV5-1 to TRBJ2-3, with TRBD1 matching over 8 bases. This CDR3 spans 13 amino acids. CDR1 is SGHRS and CDR2 is YFSETQ in the germline V gene. The V gene end was trimmed by 3 bases and the J gene end by 4 bases; junction bases not matched to a gene: 1. DNA of the CDR3: TGCGCCAGCAGCTGGGGACAGGCAGATACGCAGTATTTT. It is translated as CASSWGQADTQYF.

The chain combines TRBV5-6 with TRBJ1-6; 8 nucleotides align to TRBD1. This CDR3 comprises 14 residues. With V trimmed by 4 bases and J by 6 bases, 3 bases remained unmatched. CDR1 and CDR2 (germline): SGHDT, YYEEEE. CDR3 sequence (DNA): TGTGCCAGCAGCGCGGGACAGGCTAATTCACCCCTCCACTTT. Translation: CASSAGQANSPLHF.

The chain recombines TRBV4-1 with TRBJ2-6, with D maybe TRBD2 (6 bases). The V and J ends lost 1 base and 0 bases respectively, with 13 bases between them. This CDR3 spans 18 amino acids. Germline V gives CDR1 MGHRA, CDR2 YSYEKL. The CDR3 spells CASSQVFGGPSGANVLTF. The CDR3 DNA sequence: TGCGCCAGCAGCCAAGTGTTCGGAGGGCCCTCTGGGGCCAACGTCCTGACTTTC.